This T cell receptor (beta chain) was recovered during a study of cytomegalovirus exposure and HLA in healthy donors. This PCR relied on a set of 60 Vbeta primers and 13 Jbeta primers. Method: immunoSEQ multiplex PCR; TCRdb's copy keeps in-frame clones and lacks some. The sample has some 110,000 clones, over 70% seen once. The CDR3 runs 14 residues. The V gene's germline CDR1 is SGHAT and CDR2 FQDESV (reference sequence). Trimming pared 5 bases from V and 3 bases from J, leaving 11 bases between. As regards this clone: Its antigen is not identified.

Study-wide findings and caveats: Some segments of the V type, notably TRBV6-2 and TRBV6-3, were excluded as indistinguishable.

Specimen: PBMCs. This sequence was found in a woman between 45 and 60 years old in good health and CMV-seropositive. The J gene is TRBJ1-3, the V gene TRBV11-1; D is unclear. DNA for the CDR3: TGTGCCAGCAGCGGGTCGAGGATTGGAAACACCATATATTTT. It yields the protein CASSGSRIGNTIYF.